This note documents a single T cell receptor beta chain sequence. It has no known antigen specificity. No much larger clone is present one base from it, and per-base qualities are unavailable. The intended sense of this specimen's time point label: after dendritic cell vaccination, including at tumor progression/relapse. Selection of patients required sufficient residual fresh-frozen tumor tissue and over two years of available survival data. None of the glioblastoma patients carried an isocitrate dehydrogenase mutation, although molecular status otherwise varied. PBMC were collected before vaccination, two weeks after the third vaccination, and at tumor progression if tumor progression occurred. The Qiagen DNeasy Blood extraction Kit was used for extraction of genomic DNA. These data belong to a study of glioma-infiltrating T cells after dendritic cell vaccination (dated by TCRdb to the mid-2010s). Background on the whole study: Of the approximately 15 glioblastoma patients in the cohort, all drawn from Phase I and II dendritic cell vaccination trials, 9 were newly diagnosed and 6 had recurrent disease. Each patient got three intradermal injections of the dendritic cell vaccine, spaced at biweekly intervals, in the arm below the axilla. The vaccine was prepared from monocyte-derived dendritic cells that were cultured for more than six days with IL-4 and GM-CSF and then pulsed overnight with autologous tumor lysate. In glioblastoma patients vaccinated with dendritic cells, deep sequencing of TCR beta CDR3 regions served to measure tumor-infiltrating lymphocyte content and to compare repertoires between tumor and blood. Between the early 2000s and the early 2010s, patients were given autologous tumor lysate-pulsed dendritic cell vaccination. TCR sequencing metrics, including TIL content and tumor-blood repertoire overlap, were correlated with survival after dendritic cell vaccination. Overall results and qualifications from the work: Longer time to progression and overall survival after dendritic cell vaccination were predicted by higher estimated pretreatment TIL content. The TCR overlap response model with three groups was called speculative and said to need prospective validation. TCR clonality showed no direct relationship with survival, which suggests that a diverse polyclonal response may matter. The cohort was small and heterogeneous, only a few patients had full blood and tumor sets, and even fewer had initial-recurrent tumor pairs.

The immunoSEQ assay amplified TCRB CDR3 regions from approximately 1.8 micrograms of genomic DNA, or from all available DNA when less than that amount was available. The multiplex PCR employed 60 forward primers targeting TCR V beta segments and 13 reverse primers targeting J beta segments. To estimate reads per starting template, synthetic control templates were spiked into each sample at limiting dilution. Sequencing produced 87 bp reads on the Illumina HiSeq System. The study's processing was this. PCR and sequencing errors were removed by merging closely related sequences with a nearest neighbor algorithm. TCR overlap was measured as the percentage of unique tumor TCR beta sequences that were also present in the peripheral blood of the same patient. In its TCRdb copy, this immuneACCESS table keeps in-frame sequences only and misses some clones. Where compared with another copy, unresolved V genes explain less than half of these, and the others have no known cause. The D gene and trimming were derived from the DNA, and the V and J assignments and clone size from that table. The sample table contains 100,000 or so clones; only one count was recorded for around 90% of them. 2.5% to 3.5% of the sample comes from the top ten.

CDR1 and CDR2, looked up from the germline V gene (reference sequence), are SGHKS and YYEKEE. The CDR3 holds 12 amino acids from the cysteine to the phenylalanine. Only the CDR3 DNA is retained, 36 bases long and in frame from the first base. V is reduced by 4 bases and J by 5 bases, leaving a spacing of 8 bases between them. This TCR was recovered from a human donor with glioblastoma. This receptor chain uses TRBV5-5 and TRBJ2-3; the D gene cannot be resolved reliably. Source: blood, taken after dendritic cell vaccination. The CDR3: CASSPPGDTQYF. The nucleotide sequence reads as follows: TGTGCCAGCAGCCCTCCGGGAGATACGCAGTATTTT.